The rows below give T cell receptor beta chains drawn from one sample of a study of beta chain features in type 1 diabetes. Measured with immunoSEQ multiplex PCR; TCRdb has only the in-frame clones, and not every one. The profile shows hundreds of thousands of clones, roughly 13% of them singletons. Specimen: naive CD4+ T cells from blood. The receptors stem from a young man with type 1 diabetes. Each CDR3 is given with its conserved first and last residue. The D gene is left open where the match is weak. The size field is filled for only some rows; it gives once, few, many or a size class.

j_call v_call d_call clone_size cdr3_aa cdr3_nt
TRBJ2-1 TRBV6-5 . . CASSRGAREQFF TGTGCCAGCAGCCGGGGGGCAAGGGAGCAGTTCTTC
TRBJ2-7 TRBV7-2 TRBD1 . CASNRPGQPVSQYF TGTGCCAGTAACCGTCCGGGACAGCCAGTAAGTCAGTACTTC
TRBJ1-2 TRBV7-2 TRBD1 few CASSLARQGNYGYTF TGTGCCAGCAGCTTAGCGCGACAGGGAAACTATGGCTACACCTTC
TRBJ2-7 TRBV25-1 . . CAAGGPYLVEQYF TGTGCCGCCGGGGGACCCTACCTCGTCGAGCAGTACTTC
TRBJ2-7 TRBV20-1 . few CSAELTYEQYF TGCAGTGCTGAGCTCACCTACGAGCAGTACTTC
TRBJ1-1 TRBV30 . few CAWSGTADTEAFF TGTGCCTGGAGTGGAACAGCTGACACTGAAGCTTTCTTT
TRBJ2-3 TRBV5-1 . . CASSTTGGSTDTQYF TGCGCCAGCAGCACCACAGGCGGTAGCACAGATACGCAGTATTTT
TRBJ2-3 TRBV28 . . CASSFRDTQYF TGTGCCAGCAGTTTCCGAGATACGCAGTATTTT
TRBJ2-7 TRBV18 . few CASSSQGESYEQYF TGTGCCAGCTCATCCCAGGGTGAGTCCTACGAGCAGTACTTC
TRBJ2-6 TRBV28 TRBD2 few CASSSPWGGDSSGANVLTF TGTGCCAGCTCCTCCCCCTGGGGAGGGGATTCCTCTGGGGCCAACGTCCTGACTTTC
TRBJ2-3 TRBV7-2 . . CASSLVETGSPSDTQYF TGTGCCAGCAGCTTAGTGGAGACCGGGTCCCCATCGGATACGCAGTATTTT
TRBJ2-6 TRBV27 TRBD1 . CASSSRTGVGSGANVLTF TGTGCCAGCAGTTCTAGGACAGGGGTGGGCTCTGGGGCCAACGTCCTGACTTTC
TRBJ1-1 TRBV6-1 . . CASSDLRMNTEAFF TGTGCCAGCAGTGATCTACGGATGAACACTGAAGCTTTCTTT
TRBJ2-3 TRBV5-1 TRBD2 few CASSPREGLSDTQYF TGCGCCAGCAGTCCCCGGGAGGGTCTTTCAGATACGCAGTATTTT
TRBJ2-3 TRBV6-5 TRBD1 . CASTRDSHTDTQYF TGTGCCAGCACCCGGGACAGCCACACAGATACGCAGTATTTT
TRBJ2-7 TRBV7-9 TRBD2 . CASSLGYELAGYEQYF TGTGCCAGCAGCTTAGGTTATGAGCTAGCGGGCTACGAGCAGTACTTC
TRBJ1-2 TRBV18 . . CASSPGQIYGYTF TGTGCCAGCTCCCCGGGGCAGATCTATGGCTACACCTTC
TRBJ1-2 TRBV27 TRBD1 few CASSPRTGTGVEYF TGTGCCAGCAGTCCTAGGACAGGGACAGGGGTGGAATACTTC
TRBJ2-2 TRBV30 TRBD1 . CAWRPPNPGTANTGELFF TGTGCCTGGCGCCCCCCTAATCCCGGGACAGCGAACACCGGGGAGCTGTTTTTT
TRBJ1-1 TRBV7-2 . . CASSLAAGVNTEAFF TGTGCCAGCAGCTTAGCGGCAGGGGTTAACACTGAAGCTTTCTTT
TRBJ2-3 TRBV29-1 TRBD2 . CSVGEGFTDTQYF TGCAGCGTTGGGGAGGGCTTCACAGATACGCAGTATTTT
TRBJ1-6 TRBV4-1 . . CASSQGGSSPLHF TGCGCCAGCAGCCAAGGGGGGAGTTCACCCCTCCACTTT
TRBJ1-4 TRBV2 . . CASSEWRSEKLFF TGTGCCAGCAGTGAGTGGAGAAGTGAAAAACTGTTTTTT
TRBJ1-4 TRBV14 . few CASSQGRIHLEKLFF TGTGCCAGCAGCCAAGGCCGTATTCACCTTGAAAAACTGTTTTTT
TRBJ1-1 TRBV5-4 . few CASSPRDPVGTEAFF TGTGCCAGCAGCCCCCGGGACCCCGTGGGGACTGAAGCTTTCTTT
TRBJ2-5 TRBV10-3 . . CAISEDRYPETQYF TGTGCCATCAGTGAAGACCGGTACCCGGAGACCCAGTACTTC